This TCR beta chain comes out of a study of blood T cell repertoires in COVID-19. Profiling relied on immunoSEQ multiplex PCR, and the TCRdb table lists in-frame clones only, not all of them. Here the sample spans approximately 74,000 clones, 75% to 90% being singletons. Germline CDR1 reads SGHTA; CDR2 reads FQGNSA. The CDR3 has 15 residues. Trimming left V 4 bases short and J 6 bases short, with 13 bases between. The V gene is TRBV7-2, the J gene TRBJ1-6, with D perhaps TRBD1 (6 bases). The clonotype comes from a man older than 75 with active or convalescent COVID-19. Sequenced sample: peripheral blood. In DNA, the CDR3 is TGTGCCAGCAGCTCCCAGGGAGGGGGTAATTCACCCCTCCACTTT. This translates into CASSSQGGGNSPLHF.